Given below is one T cell receptor (beta chain) in context. The antigen is undetermined. The sample has other DNA sequences that encode this CDR3 too. Primers included in the PCR were 60 Vbeta and 13 Jbeta primers. The table came from immunoSEQ multiplex PCR; TCRdb's copy has only in-frame clones and leaves some out. This table has about 50,000 clones, around 70% appearing once. This record belongs to a study of cytomegalovirus exposure and HLA in healthy donors. The study, taken as a whole, reports: In an earlier analysis, in some 500 donors, most V segments appeared productive either ~90% or ~30% of the time. In a later analysis, the majority of CMV-associated beta chains seemingly showed HLA restriction.

After removal of 0 bases from V and 7 bases from J, the junction contained 1 base not matched to a gene. This CDR3 contains 14 residues. Germline CDR1 and CDR2: GTSNPN and SVGIG (reference sequence). Donors in the study were healthy people who gave bone marrow. Nominally healthy donors provided the samples, though records likely missed some immune exposures. The chain links TRBV30 to TRBJ1-6; 9 bases map to TRBD1. Sequenced input: PBMCs. The origin of this receptor is a woman aged 45-59 years in good health and CMV-seronegative. The CDR3 here is CAWSVTGGNSPLHF. The CDR3 region has the DNA TGTGCCTGGAGTGTAACAGGGGGCAATTCACCCCTCCACTTT.